The 21 T cell receptor beta chains below all came from one sample that was sequenced in a study of T cells in Graves' hyperthyroidism and ophthalmopathy. Template material for amplifying TCR beta CDR3 regions consisted of RNA transcripts. An initial round of RT-PCR targeting the TCR CDR3 relied on the HTBI primer set. TCRdb reanalysed the multiplex PCR reads using MiXCR and keeps one entry per CDR3 protein. Here the sample spans hundreds of thousands of distinct CDR3 sequences, approximately 36% being singletons. Source material: blood. The receptors were sampled from a woman aged 40 to 50 with Graves' hyperthyroidism.

The table lists this clonotype with a few counts. The V gene is TRBV10-3, the J gene TRBJ2-2; either TRBD1 or TRBD2 may fit D (5 bases each). This CDR3 is 11 amino acids long. CDR1 and CDR2 from the germline V gene are ENHRY and SYGVKD. V was cut by 5 bases and J by 10 bases, with 8 bases left in between. The CDR3 reads CAISRGEELFF. DNA for the CDR3: TGTGCCATCAGTAGAGGGGAGGAGCTGTTTTTT.

Concerning this clonotype itself: At one of its ends the junction is not consistent with the germline gene, which may arise from a read error. The chain links TRBV5-5 to TRBJ2-5; D might be TRBD1 or TRBD2, each matching 5 bases. Germline V gene data show CDR1 as SGHKS and CDR2 as YYEKEE (reference sequence). This CDR3 contains 15 residues. This CDR3 reads CASSQFSGAKETQYF. CDR3 DNA sequence: TGCGCCAGCAGCCAGTTCTCCGGGGCTAAAGAGACCCAGTACTTC.

In this sample, this clonotype turned up many times. The J gene is TRBJ1-1, the V gene TRBV19; weak D call: TRBD1 (5 bases). The CDR3 contains 15 residues. Germline V CDR1 and CDR2: LNHDA, SQIVND (reference sequence). Deletions cut 3 bases from V and 0 bases from J, with 11 bases between. DNA for the CDR3: TGTGCCAGTAGTATCCGACAGCGGATGAACACTGAAGCTTTCTTT. Translation gives CASSIRQRMNTEAFF.

As to this clonotype: With a much larger clone just one base away, this may be a read error. The J gene is TRBJ2-7, the V gene TRBV19; 9 bases are shared with TRBD2. The CDR3 runs to 14 residues. Germline CDR1 and CDR2: LNHDA and SQIVND (reference sequence). Unmatched junction bases numbered 13, after V lost 5 bases and J lost 11 bases. This chain's CDR3 is CASSSQVGTSLEYF. In nucleotides, the CDR3 is TGTGCCAGTAGTTCCCAGGTCGGGACTAGCCTTGAGTACTTC.

This clonotype occurred many times. The rearrangement uses TRBV12-3 or TRBV12-4 and TRBJ1-2, with 9 bases aligning to TRBD1. V lost 6 bases to trimming and J lost 3 bases; unmatched junction nucleotides: 8. The CDR3 extends over 15 amino acids. CDR3 region: CASSPGTGSYYGYTF. The CDR3 coding sequence is TGTGCCAGCAGCCCAGGGACAGGGTCTTACTATGGCTACACCTTC.

This clonotype has at least ten counts. V and J are TRBV13 and TRBJ1-1, with a tentative D call TRBD1 (5 bases). The CDR3 is 15 residues long. CDR1 is PRHDT and CDR2 is FYEKMQ in the germline V gene (reference sequence). Trimming removed 5 bases at V and 1 base at J, with 14 bases between. The CDR3 loop reads CASSGPRDGNTEAFF. CDR3 DNA sequence: TGTGCCAGCAGCGGCCCTCGGGACGGGAACACTGAAGCTTTCTTT.

This chain connects TRBV27 to TRBJ2-5; D could derive from TRBD1 or TRBD2 (5 bases each). Germline V lookup: CDR1 MNHEY, CDR2 SMNVEV (reference sequence). The ends were cut back, 3 bases at V and 5 bases at J, with 13 bases in the middle. This CDR3 has 14 amino acids. The CDR3 nucleotides are TGTGCCAGCAGTTTCGTTCGGGGCGGGGAGACCCAGTACTTC. Amino acid sequence: CASSFVRGGETQYF.

This clonotype has just a few counts. The chain combines TRBV12-3 or TRBV12-4 with TRBJ1-2, with D possibly being TRBD1 (5 bases). There are 14 residues in the CDR3. Trimming removed 7 bases at V and 1 base at J, with 13 bases between. CDR3 bases: TGTGCCAGCACTTGGGGGACGATTAACTATGGCTACACCTTC. Its protein product is CASTWGTINYGYTF.

In regard to this clonotype: The junction differs from germline at one of its ends, possibly a read error. The chain couples TRBV24-1 to TRBJ1-2; tentative D call: TRBD1 (5 bases). From germline, CDR1 is KGHDR and CDR2 SFDVKD. This CDR3 is 13 amino acids long. CDR3 nucleotides: TGTACCACCAGGCCGGCAGGGAATTATGGCTACACCTTC. It is translated as CTTRPAGNYGYTF.

This clonotype was recorded a few times. The V gene is TRBV11-2, the J gene TRBJ1-2, with D possibly matching TRBD1 (6 bases). CDR3 length equals 14 residues. Germline V lookup: CDR1 SGHAT, CDR2 FQNNGV. Trimming shortened V by 4 bases and J by 4 bases, and 13 bases separated the two germline ends. This CDR3 reads CASSYQGQAYGYTF. The CDR3 nucleotides are TGTGCCAGCAGCTACCAGGGGCAAGCCTATGGCTACACCTTC.

The CDR3 DNA is TGTGCCAGCAGTGTACAACAGGACATCTCTGGAAACACCATATATTTT. Translating it yields CASSVQQDISGNTIYF. This chain uses TRBV7-3 with TRBJ1-3; D possibly corresponds to TRBD1 (5 bases). Germline loops: CDR1 SGHTA, CDR2 FQGTGA. Trimming stripped 6 bases from V and 0 bases from J, with 15 bases between. The CDR3 runs 16 residues. Looking up the rest from reference TRBV7-3 and TRBJ1-3 gives the full variable domain: GAGVSQTPSNKVTEKGKYVELRCDPISGHTALYWYRQSLGQGPEFLIYFQGTGAADDSGLPNDRFFAVRPEGSVSTLKIQRTERGDSAVYLCASSVQQDISGNTIYFGEGSWLTVV.

Many counts were recorded for this clonotype. This chain uses TRBV20-1 with TRBJ1-5; TRBD1 agrees at 7 bases. The length of the CDR3 is 13 residues. V was pared by 6 bases and J by 5 bases, with 7 bases of the junction left unmatched. CDR1 and CDR2 from the germline V gene are DFQATT and SNEGSKA (reference sequence). The CDR3: CSARTGDYQPQHF. The CDR3 DNA reads as TGCAGTGCGAGAACAGGGGATTATCAGCCCCAGCATTTT.

V usage is TRBV3-1 and J usage is TRBJ1-1; D remains ambiguous. The CDR3 spans 15 residues. V was pared by 0 bases and J by 5 bases, with 13 bases between. Germline-derived CDR1 and CDR2 are LGHDT and YNNKEL (reference sequence). CDR3 loop: CASSQEHTLGTEAFF. CDR3 nucleotides: TGTGCCAGCAGCCAAGAACACACCCTGGGAACTGAAGCTTTCTTT.

Concerning this clonotype itself: A read error may be the cause here, since a much bigger clone is one base away. The V gene is TRBV10-3, the J gene TRBJ2-7; possible D gene TRBD1, 7 bases. The CDR3 length is 14 residues. V was cut by 6 bases and J by 5 bases, with 17 bases left in between. Per germline, CDR1 ENHRY and CDR2 SYGVKD. The CDR3 nucleotides read TGTGCCATCAGCGTAGATCCCAGGGGGGACGAGCAGTACTTC. This encodes CAISVDPRGDEQYF.

A note on this clonotype: A clone one base away is much larger, so this may be a read error. V and J are TRBV7-3 and TRBJ2-7; D is ambiguous. From germline, CDR1 is SGHTA and CDR2 FQGTGA. The CDR3 has 15 amino acids. CDR3 loop: CASSFQEQGSCEQYF. For the CDR3, the DNA is TGTGCCAGCAGCTTCCAAGAACAAGGCTCCTGCGAGCAGTACTTC.

At least ten counts were recorded for this clonotype. The chain recombines TRBV12-3 or TRBV12-4 with TRBJ2-2; tentatively, D is TRBD1 (5 bases). The CDR3 has 13 amino acids. Trimming shortened V by 6 bases and J by 6 bases, and 11 bases separated the two germline ends. In DNA form, the CDR3 reads TGTGCCAGCAGCCCCCAGGGTCCCGGGGAGCTGTTTTTT. As protein: CASSPQGPGELFF.

This clonotype was picked up many times. The chain is built from TRBV7-9 and TRBJ2-5; possible D gene TRBD1, 5 bases. The CDR3 covers 16 residues. The V end was cut by 2 bases, the J end by 5 bases, with 18 bases between. In germline, CDR1 is SEHNR, CDR2 FQNEAQ (reference sequence). CDR3 bases: TGTGCCAGCAGCTTAACGACAGCCAAAAACCGGGAGACCCAGTACTTC. This translates into CASSLTTAKNRETQYF.

The chain links TRBV10-3 to TRBJ1-1; no definite D call. Germline V gene sequence: CDR1 ENHRY, CDR2 SYGVKD. Trimming stripped 0 bases from V and 11 bases from J, with 16 bases between. The CDR3 contains 14 residues. The CDR3 spells CAISESTSGENAFF. The CDR3 coding sequence is TGTGCCATCAGTGAGTCGACTAGCGGGGAAAATGCTTTCTTT.

The rearrangement links TRBV20-1 to TRBJ2-5; D perhaps matches TRBD2 (6 bases). Trimming left V 4 bases short and J 3 bases short, with 12 bases between. The CDR3 sequence is 13 residues long. Germline CDR1 DFQATT, CDR2 SNEGSKA (reference sequence). DNA of the CDR3: TGCAGTGCTATGGGTCCGGGGGAAGAGACCCAGTACTTC. As protein: CSAMGPGEETQYF.

This clonotype was seen ten or more times. The chain carries TRBV10-3 and TRBJ2-5; 12 bases are a match to TRBD1. V lost 11 bases, J lost 6 bases, and 7 bases stayed unmatched. Germline V gene data show CDR1 as ENHRY and CDR2 as SYGVKD. The CDR3 is 13 amino acids. CDR3 sequence (DNA): TGTGCCGTCGGGACAGGGGGCATGAAGACCCAGTACTTC. It specifies CAVGTGGMKTQYF.

This chain uses TRBV6-4 with TRBJ1-6, with a weak D call TRBD1 (5 bases). Between the trimmed V and J ends, which lost 4 bases and 7 bases, there was a span of 14 bases. This CDR3 is 15 amino acids long. CDR1 is MRHNA and CDR2 is SNTAGT in the germline V gene. DNA for the CDR3: TGTGCCAGCAGTGTGACAGATGGGGACAATTCACCCCTCCACTTT. Translating it yields CASSVTDGDNSPLHF.